This T cell receptor beta chain was captured by sequencing in a study of neurological immune-mediated disorders (dated by TCRdb to 2018 to 2020). A note on the overall study: Among the 34 multiple sclerosis patients, relapsing-remitting MS was present in some 31 and secondary progressive MS was present in 3. Peripheral blood TCR-beta repertoires from HTLV-I-associated myelopathy (HAM/TSP) patients, multiple sclerosis patients and healthy controls were compared by UMI-based sequencing. The roughly 100 TCR-beta libraries covered PBMC samples along with longitudinal samples, technical triplicates, and paired sorted CD4+ and CD8+ T-cell subsets. Of the 60 to 70 subjects in the cohort, some 15 were HAM/TSP patients, some 35 were multiple sclerosis patients, and some 20 were healthy controls.

cDNA synthesis used template-switch 5'RACE with a primer carrying a 10-nucleotide random unique molecular identifier tagging each TCR transcript. Every sequencing run covered 15-18 subjects and yielded more than 160 million TCR-beta sequences. Total RNA was extracted with the RNeasy kit. The KAPA Real-time Library Amplification kit was used to amplify TCR-beta VDJ regions with primers for the TCR constant region and the 5'RACE anchor. A first PCR added sample indexes and Illumina adaptors, and a second PCR then raised library yield. After Ampure bead purification, the TCR product of roughly 650 bp was size-selected on a 2% E-gel SizeSelection system. Before pooling, library quality was checked on a Bioanalyzer, concentration was measured with Qubit, and libraries were quantified with the Kapa Library Quantification kit. Libraries were sequenced paired-end 2 x 150 bp on an Illumina HiSeq 2500. To increase sequence diversity, roughly 23-30% phiX was spiked into each library pool. For the original study's pipeline: Quality-filtered reads were processed with the UMI-based MiGEC pipeline, which removed over 85% of raw TCR sequences during error correction. IMGT germline references were used for alignment of VDJ genes, and clonotypes were defined by a unique CDR3 amino acid sequence together with V-J genes. Clonal expansion, Shannon diversity and CDR3 relatedness were evaluated with VDJtools (CalcPairwiseDistances, ClusterSamples), while phylogenetic trees were built in CLCbio workbench. Using coefficient-of-variation modelling across technical triplicates, the study counted a clone as expanded if it had at least 8 unique UMIs. Using fastp at Q25 and MiXCR, TCRdb reprocessed the public reads and kept productive beta chains. One record per CDR3 amino acid sequence lists the most common genes and DNA. The authors' filters were not applied to this entry. The sample data list roughly 60,000 distinct CDR3 sequences, and 4% of these were observed just once. Of the sample, around 2% is held by the ten largest clones.

This clonotype was detected ten times or more. No cognate antigen has been identified for it. No qualities accompany the bases; no much larger clone lies one base away. Overall study outcomes, separate from this receptor: No identical CDR3 amino acid sequences were shared among expanded clones across subjects, suggesting private TCR-beta repertoires in all groups. TCR clonal expansion was highest in HAM/TSP patients and lowest in MS patients, with MS patients falling below even healthy controls. No clinical or MRI features were associated with the MS cluster, and the authors said that larger cohorts are needed. Repertoires from 18 of 34 MS patients were grouped by phylogenetic analysis into a cluster of related CDR3 sequences, suggesting a possible repertoire-level signature.

A distance of 13 bases separates the germline ends of V and J, which lose 5 bases and 4 bases respectively. The germline V gene provides CDR1 SQVTM and CDR2 ANQGSEA. Its CDR3 holds 13 amino acids, cysteine through phenylalanine. The only DNA kept is the CDR3, 39 bases in frame from the first base. Sorted-subset TCR libraries were prepared from approximately 1 million sorted CD4+ or CD8+ T cells. Multiple sclerosis patients were enrolled in a US clinical protocol evaluating disease progression by magnetic resonance imaging. Peripheral blood was subjected to Ficoll-Hypaque density gradient centrifugation to isolate PBMCs, which were then cryopreserved in liquid nitrogen. Paired sorted CD4+ and CD8+ subsets came from healthy controls, HAM/TSP patients and MS patients.

The sample taken for sequencing was CD4+ T cells from blood. The TCR sequence derives from a woman aged 40 to 50 with multiple sclerosis. The chain couples TRBV29-1 to TRBJ2-3, with no reliable assignment of the D segment. The DNA sequence reads TGCAGCGTTTCGGACCCGGCCGCAGATACGCAGTATTTT. Its translation reads: CSVSDPAADTQYF.